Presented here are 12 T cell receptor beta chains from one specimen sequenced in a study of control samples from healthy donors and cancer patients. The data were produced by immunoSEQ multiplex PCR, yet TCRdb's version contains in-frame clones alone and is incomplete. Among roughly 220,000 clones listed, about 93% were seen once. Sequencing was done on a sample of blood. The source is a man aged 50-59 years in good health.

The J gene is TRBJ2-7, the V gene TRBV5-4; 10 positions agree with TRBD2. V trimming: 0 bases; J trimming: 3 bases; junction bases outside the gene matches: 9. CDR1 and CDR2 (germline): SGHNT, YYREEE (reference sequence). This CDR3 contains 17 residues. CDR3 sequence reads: CASSLEVKAGGIYEQYF. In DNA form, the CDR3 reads TGTGCCAGCAGCTTGGAGGTCAAAGCGGGGGGGATCTACGAGCAGTACTTC.

The CDR3 protein is CASSSAGSSYEQYF. Here the CDR3 DNA reads TGTGCCAGCAGTTCTGCAGGCAGCTCCTACGAGCAGTACTTC. The chain employs TRBV25-1 and TRBJ2-7; D is uncertain. CDR1 is MGHDK and CDR2 is SYGVNS in the germline V gene. This CDR3 is built from 14 residues. Trimming pared 5 bases from V and 0 bases from J, leaving 11 bases between.

The CDR3 DNA reads as TGTGCCAGCAGTTTATCCCGTAGGCTGGGCAATCAGCCCCAGCATTTT. Protein: CASSLSRRLGNQPQHF. This rearrangement joins TRBV28 to TRBJ1-5; D unclear. V lost 1 base to trimming and J lost 2 bases, with 12 bases between them. Per germline, CDR1 MDHEN and CDR2 SYDVKM. CDR3 length: 16 residues.

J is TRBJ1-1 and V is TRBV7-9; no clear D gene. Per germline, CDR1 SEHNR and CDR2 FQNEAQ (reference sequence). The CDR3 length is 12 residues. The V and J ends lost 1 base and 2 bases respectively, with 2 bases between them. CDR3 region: CASSLDNTEAFF. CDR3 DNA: TGTGCCAGCAGCTTAGATAACACTGAAGCTTTCTTT.

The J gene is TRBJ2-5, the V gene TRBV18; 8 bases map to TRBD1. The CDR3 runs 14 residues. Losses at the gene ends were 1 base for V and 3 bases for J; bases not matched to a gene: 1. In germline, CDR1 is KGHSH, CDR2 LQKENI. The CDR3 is CASSPRQGKETQYF. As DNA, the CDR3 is TGTGCCAGCTCACCACGACAGGGGAAAGAGACCCAGTACTTC. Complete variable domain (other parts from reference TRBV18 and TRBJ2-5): NAGVMQNPRHLVRRRGQEARLRCSPMKGHSHVYWYRQLPEEGLKFMVYLQKENIIDESGMPKERFSAEFPKEGPSILRIQQVVRGDSAAYFCASSPRQGKETQYFGPGTRLLVL.

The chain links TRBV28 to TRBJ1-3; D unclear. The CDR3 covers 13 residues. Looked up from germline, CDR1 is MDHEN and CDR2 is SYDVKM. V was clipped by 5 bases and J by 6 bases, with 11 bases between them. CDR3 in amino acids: CASSPGLKNTIYF. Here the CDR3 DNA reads TGTGCCAGCAGTCCCGGGCTCAAAAACACCATATATTTT.

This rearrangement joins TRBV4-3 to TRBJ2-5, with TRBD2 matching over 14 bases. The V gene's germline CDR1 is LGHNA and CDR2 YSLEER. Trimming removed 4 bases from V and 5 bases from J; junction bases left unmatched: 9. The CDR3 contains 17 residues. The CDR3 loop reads CASSLGRLAGGFETQYF. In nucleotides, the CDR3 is TGCGCCAGCAGCCTCGGTAGACTAGCGGGGGGGTTTGAGACCCAGTACTTC.

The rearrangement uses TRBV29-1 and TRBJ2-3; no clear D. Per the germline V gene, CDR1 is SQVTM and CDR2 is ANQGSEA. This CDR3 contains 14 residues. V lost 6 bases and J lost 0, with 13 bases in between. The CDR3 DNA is TGCAGCGTCCTGAAGACACTAAGCACAGATACGCAGTATTTT. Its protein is CSVLKTLSTDTQYF.

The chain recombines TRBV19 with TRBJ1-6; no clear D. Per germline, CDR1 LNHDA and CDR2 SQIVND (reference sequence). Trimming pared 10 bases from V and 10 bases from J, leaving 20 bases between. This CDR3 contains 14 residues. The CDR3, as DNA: TGTGCCAATAATCCCACCAAGGATTGGTCACCCCTCCACTTT. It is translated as CANNPTKDWSPLHF.

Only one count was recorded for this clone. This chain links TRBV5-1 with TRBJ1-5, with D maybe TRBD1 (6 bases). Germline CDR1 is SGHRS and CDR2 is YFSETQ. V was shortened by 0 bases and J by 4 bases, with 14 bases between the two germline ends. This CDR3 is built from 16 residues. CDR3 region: CASSLGPGAGNQPQHF. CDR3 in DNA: TGCGCCAGCAGCTTGGGGCCAGGGGCAGGTAATCAGCCCCAGCATTTT.

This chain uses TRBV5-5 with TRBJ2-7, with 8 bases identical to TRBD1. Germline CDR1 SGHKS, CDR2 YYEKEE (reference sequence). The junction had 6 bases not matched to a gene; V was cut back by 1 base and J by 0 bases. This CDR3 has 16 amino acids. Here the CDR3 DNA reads TGTGCCAGCAGCTTGAGACGACAGGGGAGCTCCTACGAGCAGTACTTC. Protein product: CASSLRRQGSSYEQYF.

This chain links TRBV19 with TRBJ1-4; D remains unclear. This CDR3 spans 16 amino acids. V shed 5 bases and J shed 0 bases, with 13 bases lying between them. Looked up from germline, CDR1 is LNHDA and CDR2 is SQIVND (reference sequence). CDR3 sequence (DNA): TGTGCCAGTAGTCCCGGAGGCCTTCCAACTAATGAAAAACTGTTTTTT. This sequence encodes CASSPGGLPTNEKLFF.